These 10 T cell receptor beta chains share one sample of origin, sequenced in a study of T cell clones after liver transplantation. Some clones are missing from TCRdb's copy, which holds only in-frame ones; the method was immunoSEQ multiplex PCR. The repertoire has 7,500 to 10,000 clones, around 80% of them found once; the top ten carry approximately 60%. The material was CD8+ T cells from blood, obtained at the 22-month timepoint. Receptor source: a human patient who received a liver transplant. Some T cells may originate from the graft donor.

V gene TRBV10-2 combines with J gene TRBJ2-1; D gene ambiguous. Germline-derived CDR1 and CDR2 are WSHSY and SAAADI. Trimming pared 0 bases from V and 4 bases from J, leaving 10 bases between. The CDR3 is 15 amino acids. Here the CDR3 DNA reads TGCGCCAGCAGTGAGTCGAAGTCCCAGTACAATGAGCAGTTCTTC. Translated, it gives CASSESKSQYNEQFF.

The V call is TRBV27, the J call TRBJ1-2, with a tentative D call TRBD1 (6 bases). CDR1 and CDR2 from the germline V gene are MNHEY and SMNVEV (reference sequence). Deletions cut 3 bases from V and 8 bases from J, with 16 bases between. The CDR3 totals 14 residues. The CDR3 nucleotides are TGTGCCAGCAGTTTGGGGGTGGGGGCGCACGGCTACACCTTC. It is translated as CASSLGVGAHGYTF.

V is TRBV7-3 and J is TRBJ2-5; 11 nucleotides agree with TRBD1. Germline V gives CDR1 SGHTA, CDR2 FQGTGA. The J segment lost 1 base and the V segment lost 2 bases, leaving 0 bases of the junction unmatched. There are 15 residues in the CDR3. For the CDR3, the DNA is TGTGCCAGCAGCTTAGGGACAGGGGGCCAAGAGACCCAGTACTTC. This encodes CASSLGTGGQETQYF.

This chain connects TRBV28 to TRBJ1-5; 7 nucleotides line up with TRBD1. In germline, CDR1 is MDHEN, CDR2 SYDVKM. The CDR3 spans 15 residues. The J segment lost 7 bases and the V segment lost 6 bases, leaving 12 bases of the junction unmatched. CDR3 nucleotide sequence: TGTGCCAGCAGCAAGGGGACAGCGTCCACGCAGCCCCAGCATTTT. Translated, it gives CASSKGTASTQPQHF.

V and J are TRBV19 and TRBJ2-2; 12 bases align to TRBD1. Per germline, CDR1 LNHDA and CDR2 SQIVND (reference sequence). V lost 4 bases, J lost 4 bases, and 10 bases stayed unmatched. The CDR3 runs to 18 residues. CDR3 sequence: CASSTRGQGALSTGELFF. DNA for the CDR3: TGTGCCAGTAGTACCCGGGGACAGGGGGCGCTTAGCACCGGGGAGCTGTTTTTT.

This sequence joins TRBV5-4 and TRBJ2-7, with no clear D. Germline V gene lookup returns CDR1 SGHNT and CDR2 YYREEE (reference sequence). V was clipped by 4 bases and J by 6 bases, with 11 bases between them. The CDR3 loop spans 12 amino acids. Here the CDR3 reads CASSPVTGEQYF. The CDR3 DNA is TGTGCCAGCAGCCCAGTAACGGGCGAGCAGTACTTC. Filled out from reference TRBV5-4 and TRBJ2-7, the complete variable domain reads ETGVTQSPTHLIKTRGQQVTLRCSSQSGHNTVSWYQQALGQGPQFIFQYYREEENGRGNFPPRFSGLQFPNYSSELNVNALELDDSALYLCASSPVTGEQYFGPGTRLTVT.

This CDR3 reads CSVLTGEGNTIYF. DNA for the CDR3: TGCAGCGTCTTGACAGGGGAGGGAAACACCATATATTTT. This chain links TRBV29-1 with TRBJ1-3; 8 bases are a match to TRBD1. Trimming at V came to 6 bases and at J to 4 bases, leaving 5 bases not matched to a gene. The CDR3 runs 13 residues. The germline CDR1 and CDR2 sequences are SQVTM and ANQGSEA.

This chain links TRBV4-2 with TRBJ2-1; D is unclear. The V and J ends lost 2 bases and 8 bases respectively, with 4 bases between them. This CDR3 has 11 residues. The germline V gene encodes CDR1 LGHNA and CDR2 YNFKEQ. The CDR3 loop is CASSQLYEQFF. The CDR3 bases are TGTGCCAGCAGCCAATTATATGAGCAGTTCTTC.

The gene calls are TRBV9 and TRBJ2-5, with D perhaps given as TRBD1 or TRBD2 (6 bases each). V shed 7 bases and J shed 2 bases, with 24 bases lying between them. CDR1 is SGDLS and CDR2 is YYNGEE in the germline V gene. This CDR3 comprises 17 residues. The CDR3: CASGDAVEGGRQETQYF. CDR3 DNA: TGTGCCAGCGGGGATGCTGTGGAGGGGGGTCGGCAAGAGACCCAGTACTTC.

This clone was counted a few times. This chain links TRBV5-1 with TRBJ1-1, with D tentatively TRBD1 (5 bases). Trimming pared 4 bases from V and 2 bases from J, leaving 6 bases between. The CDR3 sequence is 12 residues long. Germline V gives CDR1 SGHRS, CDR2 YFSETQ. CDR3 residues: CASSRDNTEAFF. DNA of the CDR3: TGCGCCAGCAGCCGGGACAACACTGAAGCTTTCTTT.